This T cell receptor beta chain is drawn from a study of T cell repertoires in cytomegalovirus infection. Overall study context: Public TCR beta signature analysis indicated the presence of both CMV infection and matching HLA type. Study conclusions and caveats: Across the ex vivo response, the dominant clonotypes were HLA-C-restricted CMV-specific TCR beta clonotypes.

TCRdb called the reads again in MiXCR, with one record for every CDR3 protein. The repertoire has 140,000 to 150,000 distinct CDR3 sequences, roughly 32% of them found once; the top ten carry around half. For this clonotype: Its antigen is unknown.

CDR1 is MDHEN and CDR2 is SYDVKM in the germline V gene. This CDR3 is built from 17 residues. Trimming pared 6 bases from V and 2 bases from J, leaving 20 bases between. This TCR was sampled from a human donor in good health (CMV status not recorded). Some clones in this sample may be carry-over from other donors' samples. The specimen comprised CD8+ T cells from cultured PBMCs, sampled from culture after CMV antigen stimulation. The rearrangement joins TRBV28 to TRBJ1-3; possible D gene TRBD1, 5 bases. The CDR3 is CASSPRGAGVPGNTIYF. DNA of the CDR3: TGTGCCAGCAGCCCCCGTGGGGCGGGGGTCCCTGGAAACACCATATATTTT.